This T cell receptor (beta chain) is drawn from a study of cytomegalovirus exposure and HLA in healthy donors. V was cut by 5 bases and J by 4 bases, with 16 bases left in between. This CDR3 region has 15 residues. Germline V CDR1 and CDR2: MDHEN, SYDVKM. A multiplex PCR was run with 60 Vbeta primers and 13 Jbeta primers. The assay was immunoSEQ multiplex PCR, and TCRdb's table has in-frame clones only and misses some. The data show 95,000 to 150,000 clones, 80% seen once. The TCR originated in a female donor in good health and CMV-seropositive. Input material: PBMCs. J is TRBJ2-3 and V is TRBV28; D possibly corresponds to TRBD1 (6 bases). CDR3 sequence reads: CASSISVRGADTQYF. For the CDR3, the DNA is TGTGCCAGCAGTATTAGCGTCAGGGGTGCAGATACGCAGTATTTT.